The 8 T cell receptor beta chains below all came from one sample that was sequenced in a study of tumor-infiltrating lymphocytes in primary liver carcinoma. Co-extraction yielded RNA and DNA from around 20-30 mg of unsorted bulk tissue. Priming with a constant-region primer yielded TCR beta cDNA from roughly 0.45 ug total RNA. Employing slightly modified ARM-PCR, three nested multiplex PCR rounds were run, and these gave rise to the TCR beta libraries. The first two PCR rounds used TRBV1-TRBV30 primers with a Cbeta primer, nine to eleven cycles each. MiXCR was run by TCRdb on the multiplex PCR reads, yielding one entry per CDR3 protein. The sample has 90,000 to 100,000 distinct CDR3 sequences, approximately 68% seen once; the top ten hold 9.5%. The sequenced sample was liver tumor tissue from sampling region 5. As for subset: tumor region T5, tumor centre. These receptors originate from a woman aged 55-69 years with primary liver carcinoma and hepatitis B virus infection.

With regard to this clonotype: A read error may account for a junction end that differs from germline. The chain employs TRBV7-8 and TRBJ2-7; 8 bases are a match to TRBD2. CDR1 is SGHVS and CDR2 is FQNEAQ in the germline V gene. This CDR3 has 16 amino acids. For the CDR3, the DNA is TGTGACAGCAGCTCATTAGGACTAGCAGTTTACTACGAGCAGTACTTC. It codes for CDSSSLGLAVYYEQYF.

This chain joins TRBV7-3 and TRBJ2-3; unclear D gene. CDR3 length: 14 amino acids. V shed 2 bases and J shed 0 bases, with 6 bases lying between them. Germline CDR1 and CDR2: SGHTA and FQGTGA. The CDR3 sequence is CASSLLGSTDTQYF. The CDR3 DNA is TGTGCCAGCAGCTTATTAGGCAGCACAGATACGCAGTATTTT.

Note on this clonotype: At one end the junction does not follow the germline gene, possibly because of a read error. The J gene is TRBJ2-1, the V gene TRBV12-3 or TRBV12-4; 11 bases line up with TRBD2. There are 17 residues in the CDR3. The CDR3 nucleotides are TGTGCCAGCAGCCCTACCGGTAGCGGGAGGGCCTACAATGAGCAGTCCTTC. Translation: CASSPTGSGRAYNEQSF.

This clonotype was counted a few times. A much bigger clone sits one base away, suggesting this may be a read error. The chain carries TRBV12-3 or TRBV12-4 and TRBJ2-5, with D possibly TRBD1 on 6 matching bases. CDR3 length equals 13 residues. V gave up 8 bases and J gave up 5 bases, with 15 bases separating them. CDR3 bases: TGTGCCAGCGGCCCCAGGGGTGAGGAGACCCAGTACTTC. As protein: CASGPRGEETQYF.

Comment on this clonotype: Relative to the germline gene, one junction end is altered; a read error may explain this. The V call is TRBV11-1, the J call TRBJ2-3; D is possibly TRBD2 (5 bases). CDR3 length: 18 amino acids. CDR1 is SGHAT, CDR2 FQDESV, per germline (reference sequence). CDR3 DNA sequence: TGTGCCAGCAGCTCACGGACCGGGCTCGGCTCTAGCACAGATACACAGTATTTT. This sequence encodes CASSSRTGLGSSTDTQYF.

The chain couples TRBV28 to TRBJ2-7, with unresolved D. The CDR3 is 16 residues long. Germline lookup yields CDR1 MDHEN and CDR2 SYDVKM. The V end lost 7 bases, the J end lost 3 bases, and 22 bases lay between the germline ends. The CDR3 DNA sequence: TGTGCCAGCACCTATTCCCATCCCGAGACAAGCTACGAGCAGTACTTC. It codes for CASTYSHPETSYEQYF.

Regarding this clonotype: The CDR3 carries no conserved terminal phenylalanine or tryptophan, so it likely arises from a read error. No DNA is shown, since the ends of the CDR3 on it are uncertain; the CDR3 is the one TCRdb lists. CDR3 loop: CACSLQGMNTETFS. J is TRBJ1-1 and V is TRBV11-1; the DNA was not compared with TRBD1, the D call given in the table. Inclusive of both ends, the CDR3 amounts to 14 amino acids. In germline, CDR1 is SGHAT, CDR2 FQDESV (reference sequence).

In this sample, this clonotype turned up once. A read error may be the cause here, since a much bigger clone is one base away. The chain employs TRBV13 and TRBJ2-2; 9 nucleotides align to TRBD2. CDR3 length: 16 residues. The germline V gene encodes CDR1 PRHDT and CDR2 FYEKMQ (reference sequence). In DNA form, the CDR3 reads TGTGCCAGCGGGCGAGCGCGGGAGGGCCCCACCGGGGAGCTGTCTTTT. Amino acids: CASGRAREGPTGELSF.